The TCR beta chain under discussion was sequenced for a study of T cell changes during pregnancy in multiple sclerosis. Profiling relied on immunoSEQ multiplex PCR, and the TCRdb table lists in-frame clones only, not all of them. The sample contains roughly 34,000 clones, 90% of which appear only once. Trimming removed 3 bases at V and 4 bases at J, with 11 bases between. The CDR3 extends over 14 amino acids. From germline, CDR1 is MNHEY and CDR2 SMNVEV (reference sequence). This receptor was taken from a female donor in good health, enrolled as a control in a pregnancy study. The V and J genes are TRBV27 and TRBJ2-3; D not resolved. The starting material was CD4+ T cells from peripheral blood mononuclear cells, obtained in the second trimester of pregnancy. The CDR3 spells CASSFRLAPDTQYF. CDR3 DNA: TGTGCCAGCAGTTTTAGATTAGCTCCAGATACGCAGTATTTT.